Listed below are T cell receptor beta chains from one sample, sequenced in a study of T cell changes during pregnancy in multiple sclerosis. TCRdb's copy holds only in-frame clones and misses some; the assay was immunoSEQ multiplex PCR. The table records over 50,000 clones, 70% to 90% of them present only once. This specimen was peripheral blood, taken in the first trimester of pregnancy. These receptors all come from a female donor with multiple sclerosis, enrolled in a pregnancy study. CDR3s include the opening cysteine and the closing phenylalanine or tryptophan. A D gene is named only where the DNA matches it firmly. A row's size may be missing; if present it is once, few, many or a size class.

>-|TRBJ2-1|TRBD2|TRBV7-3|16
CASSSLAGAGYNEQFF
TGTGCCAGCAGCTCGTTAGCGGGAGCGGGCTACAATGAGCAGTTCTTC
>once|TRBJ2-5|-|TRBV5-4|14
CATISGEGQETQYF
TGTGCCACCATTAGCGGTGAGGGACAAGAGACCCAGTACTTC
>-|TRBJ1-5|TRBD1|TRBV4-2|15
CASSQGGQGEQPQHF
TGTGCCAGCAGCCAAGGGGGACAGGGAGAACAGCCCCAGCATTTT
>-|TRBJ1-1|-|TRBV5-1|14
CASSLQGMNTEAFF
TGCGCCAGCAGCTTGCAGGGGATGAACACTGAAGCTTTCTTT
>-|TRBJ1-4|TRBD1|TRBV6-5|14
CASRQGLNNEKLFF
TGTGCCTCCCGACAGGGGCTCAATAATGAAAAACTGTTTTTT
>few|TRBJ1-1|-|TRBV28|14
CASTYVQEGTEAFF
TGTGCCAGCACTTATGTACAGGAGGGCACTGAAGCTTTCTTT
>-|TRBJ2-2|-|TRBV9|15
CASSSRERRAGELFF
TGTGCCAGCAGCTCACGGGAGAGGAGGGCCGGGGAGCTGTTTTTT
>-|TRBJ1-1|-|TRBV6-1|13
CASSGAGATEAFF
TGTGCCAGCAGCGGAGCGGGGGCGACTGAAGCTTTCTTT
>-|TRBJ1-1|-|TRBV7-9|15
CASSSRTEWNTEAFF
TGTGCCAGCAGCTCAAGGACAGAGTGGAACACTGAAGCTTTCTTT
>-|TRBJ2-1|TRBD2|TRBV28|13
CASRTGTTHEQFF
TGTGCCAGCAGGACCGGGACTACGCATGAGCAGTTCTTC
>-|TRBJ2-1|TRBD2|TRBV7-2|15
CASSPGLAVYNEQFF
TGTGCCAGCAGCCCCGGTCTAGCGGTATACAATGAGCAGTTCTTC
>-|TRBJ2-5|-|TRBV5-6|16
CASSLVGEGVEETQYF
TGTGCCAGCAGCTTGGTCGGGGAAGGAGTGGAGGAGACCCAGTACTTC
>-|TRBJ2-7|-|TRBV18|13
CASSPSDSYEQYF
TGTGCCAGCTCACCTAGCGACTCCTACGAGCAGTACTTC
>-|TRBJ2-1|TRBD2|TRBV18|15
CASSPGLAGGDEQFF
TGTGCCAGCTCACCGGGACTAGCGGGAGGGGATGAGCAGTTCTTC
>-|TRBJ2-3|TRBD2|TRBV10-3|18
CAISESLAGGTSTDTQYF
TGTGCCATCAGTGAGTCGTTAGCGGGAGGCACTAGCACAGATACGCAGTATTTT
>once|TRBJ2-7|-|TRBV11-2|13
CASSPGDPRPQYF
TGTGCCAGCAGCCCGGGGGACCCGCGCCCTCAGTACTTC
>once|TRBJ1-3|-|TRBV2|16
CASNKGGHSSGNTIYF
TGTGCCAGCAACAAGGGGGGGCACTCCTCTGGAAACACCATATATTTT
>-|TRBJ1-1|TRBD1|TRBV11-2|18
CASSLVLGMGQGDTEAFF
TGTGCCAGCAGCTTAGTTTTGGGGATGGGCCAGGGGGACACTGAAGCTTTCTTT
>-|TRBJ2-7|TRBD2|TRBV10-3|16
CAISYQEAGLSYEQYF
TGTGCCATCAGCTATCAGGAAGCGGGGCTCTCCTACGAGCAGTACTTC
>once|TRBJ2-5|-|TRBV13|15
CASSLAAVNQETQYF
TGTGCCAGCAGCTTAGCAGCGGTGAACCAAGAGACCCAGTACTTC
>-|TRBJ1-2|-|TRBV29-1|15
CSVEAGTFKGGGYTF
TGCAGCGTTGAGGCCGGGACATTTAAAGGAGGTGGCTACACCTTC
>once|TRBJ1-4|-|TRBV5-1|14
CASSLGQGGEKLFF
TGCGCCAGCAGCTTGGGGCAGGGTGGGGAAAAACTGTTTTTT
>few|TRBJ1-1|TRBD1|TRBV28|14
CASSTQGARTEAFF
TGTGCCAGCAGTACGCAGGGGGCAAGAACTGAAGCTTTCTTT
>-|TRBJ2-5|TRBD1|TRBV7-2|15
CASSYNQGAQETQYF
TGTGCCAGCAGTTATAACCAGGGGGCTCAGGAGACCCAGTACTTC
>-|TRBJ2-5|TRBD1|TRBV29-1|12
CSQEGQEETQYF
TGCAGCCAAGAAGGACAGGAGGAGACCCAGTACTTC
>-|TRBJ2-7|TRBD2|TRBV2|17
CASSEARISGGNHEQYF
TGTGCCAGCAGTGAAGCGCGGATTTCGGGGGGGAACCACGAGCAGTACTTC
>-|TRBJ2-7|TRBD1|TRBV5-1|15
CASSYQTGSSYEQYF
TGCGCCAGCAGCTATCAGACAGGGAGCTCCTACGAGCAGTACTTC
>-|TRBJ1-1|TRBD1|TRBV7-3|18
CASSSRKGAFAQVSEAFF
TGTGCCAGCAGCTCACGAAAGGGGGCTTTCGCTCAGGTCTCTGAAGCTTTCTTT
>-|TRBJ2-3|TRBD1|TRBV5-1|16
CASSPMGQGYTDTQYF
TGCGCCAGCAGTCCTATGGGACAGGGCTACACAGATACGCAGTATTTT
>-|TRBJ1-2|TRBD1|TRBV19|15
CASSISGQTNYGYTF
TGTGCCAGTAGTATATCGGGACAGACTAACTATGGCTACACCTTC
>-|TRBJ2-7|TRBD1|TRBV10-1|12
CASSEQGYEQYF
TGCGCCAGCAGTGAACAGGGGTACGAGCAGTACTTC
>-|TRBJ2-7|-|TRBV5-1|14
CASSLVTGVGEQYF
TGCGCCAGCAGCTTGGTAACTGGTGTGGGCGAGCAGTACTTC
>-|TRBJ1-2|TRBD1|TRBV5-5|15
CASSLPTGFNYGYTF
TGTGCCAGCAGCTTGCCGACAGGGTTTAACTATGGCTACACCTTC
>-|TRBJ1-1|-|TRBV6-5|14
CASSYFGGDTEAFF
TGTGCCAGCAGTTACTTCGGAGGGGACACTGAAGCTTTCTTT
>-|TRBJ2-7|-|TRBV19|12
CASSQGDYEQYF
TGTGCCAGTAGTCAAGGAGACTACGAGCAGTACTTC